This T cell receptor (beta chain) emerged from a study of blood T cell repertoires in COVID-19. The CDR3 is 15 residues long. CDR1 is SGHDT and CDR2 is YYEEEE in the germline V gene. V gave up 1 base and J gave up 12 bases; unmatched junction bases: 10. Recruited during active infection, patients (from Seattle) were subsequently followed longitudinally. The table came from immunoSEQ multiplex PCR; TCRdb's copy has only in-frame clones and leaves some out. The table shows roughly 190,000 clones, with around 95% occurring only once. Material for sequencing was peripheral blood. The chain employs TRBV5-6 and TRBJ1-4, with 9 bases lining up with TRBD1. The sequence was obtained from a man aged 25-40 years with COVID-19, enrolled during active disease. CDR3 amino acids: CASSLTPGQGNELFF. The CDR3 DNA reads TGTGCCAGCAGCTTGACCCCGGGACAGGGTAATGAACTGTTTTTT.